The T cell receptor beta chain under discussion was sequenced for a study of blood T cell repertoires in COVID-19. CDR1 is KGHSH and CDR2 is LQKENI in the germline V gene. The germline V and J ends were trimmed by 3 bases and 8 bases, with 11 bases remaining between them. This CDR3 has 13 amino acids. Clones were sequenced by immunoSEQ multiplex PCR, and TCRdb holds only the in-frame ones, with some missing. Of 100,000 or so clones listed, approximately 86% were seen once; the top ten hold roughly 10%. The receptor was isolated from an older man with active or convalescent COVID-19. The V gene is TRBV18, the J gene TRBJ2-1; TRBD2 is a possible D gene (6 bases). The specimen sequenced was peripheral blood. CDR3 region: CASSPPGVDEQFF. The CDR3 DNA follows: TGTGCCAGCTCACCCCCGGGGGTGGATGAGCAGTTCTTC.